The 9 T cell receptor beta chains below come from one sample, sequenced in a study of T cell changes during pregnancy in multiple sclerosis. The assay was immunoSEQ multiplex PCR, and TCRdb's table has in-frame clones only and misses some. This sample has 65,000 to 85,000 clones, with around 90% found just once. The source was CD4+ T cells from peripheral blood mononuclear cells, collected after pregnancy. The receptors derive from a female donor with multiple sclerosis, enrolled in a pregnancy study.

The chain has TRBV30 and TRBJ1-5; unclear D gene. The CDR3 contains 13 residues. Trimming left V 2 bases short and J 0 bases short, with 5 bases between. Germline V CDR1 and CDR2: GTSNPN, SVGIG (reference sequence). The CDR3 nucleotides are TGTGCCTGGAGTTCGGGTAGCAATCAGCCCCAGCATTTT. Residues: CAWSSGSNQPQHF.

The rearrangement uses TRBV30 and TRBJ1-4, with 7 bases fitting TRBD1. With 1 base clipped from V and 4 bases from J, the junction kept 12 bases outside the gene matches. Germline V gene sequence: CDR1 GTSNPN, CDR2 SVGIG (reference sequence). This CDR3 comprises 17 residues. CDR3 nucleotides: TGTGCCTGGAGTGCCGCTTTCGGGACAGATTATAATGAAAAACTGTTTTTT. Translating gives CAWSAAFGTDYNEKLFF.

The chain employs TRBV18 and TRBJ1-4, with TRBD1 identical over 9 bases. V was clipped by 6 bases and J by 6 bases; unmatched bases: 5. Looked up from germline, CDR1 is KGHSH and CDR2 is LQKENI. The CDR3 runs to 14 residues. Here the CDR3 reads CASSPTGGDEKLFF. For the CDR3, the DNA is TGTGCCAGCTCCCCGACAGGGGGAGATGAAAAACTGTTTTTT.

A single count supports this clone. The CDR3 protein is CASSEAGGGTDTQYF. The CDR3 DNA follows: TGTGCCAGCAGTGAAGCGGGAGGGGGCACAGATACGCAGTATTTT. The chain employs TRBV2 and TRBJ2-3, with TRBD2 matching 7 bases. CDR1 is SNHLY, CDR2 FYNNEI, per germline. The CDR3 has 15 residues. Trimming at V came to 0 bases and at J to 1 base, leaving 1 base not matched to a gene.

The genes are TRBV18 and TRBJ1-3; TRBD1 is a possible D gene (5 bases). Germline CDR1 and CDR2: KGHSH and LQKENI. The CDR3 runs to 16 residues. V lost 5 bases to trimming and J lost 0 bases, with 14 bases between them. CDR3 DNA sequence: TGTGCCAGCTCAGCCGACAGCCCGAGCTCTGGAAACACCATATATTTT. Protein product: CASSADSPSSGNTIYF. The complete variable domain, with remaining parts taken from reference TRBV18 and TRBJ1-3, reads NAGVMQNPRHLVRRRGQEARLRCSPMKGHSHVYWYRQLPEEGLKFMVYLQKENIIDESGMPKERFSAEFPKEGPSILRIQQVVRGDSAAYFCASSADSPSSGNTIYFGEGSWLTVV.

The chain has TRBV5-1 and TRBJ2-1; the D gene is possibly TRBD2 (6 bases). Germline values: CDR1 SGHRS, CDR2 YFSETQ. V was trimmed by 8 bases and J by 5 bases, leaving 14 bases between them. CDR3 length: 13 residues. The CDR3 DNA is TGCGCCAGTATCGGGACTTCCAACAATGAGCAGTTCTTC. It yields the protein CASIGTSNNEQFF.

The chain carries TRBV2 and TRBJ1-4; D may be TRBD1 (6 bases). Trimming left V 3 bases short and J 10 bases short, with 12 bases between. The CDR3 contains 13 residues. Germline values: CDR1 SNHLY, CDR2 FYNNEI. The CDR3 nucleotides read TGTGCCAGCAGTGAGGCCAGAGGGGGAAAACTGTTTTTT. It codes for CASSEARGGKLFF.

The gene calls are TRBV28 and TRBJ1-5; 8 bases match TRBD1. With V trimmed by 6 bases and J by 9 bases, 13 bases remained unmatched. Per germline, CDR1 MDHEN and CDR2 SYDVKM. This CDR3 comprises 15 residues. The CDR3 loop reads CASRSIRGLGWPQHF. CDR3 nucleotide sequence: TGTGCCAGCAGATCCATCAGGGGGCTCGGGTGGCCCCAGCATTTT.

The V call is TRBV28, the J call TRBJ1-1; 9 positions agree with TRBD1. The CDR3 consists of 14 residues. Per the germline V gene, CDR1 is MDHEN and CDR2 is SYDVKM. The ends lost 6 bases at V and 2 bases at J; junction bases unmatched: 4. CDR3 coding DNA: TGTGCCAGCAGGGACAGGGGAAGCAACACTGAAGCTTTCTTT. As protein: CASRDRGSNTEAFF.